Following are 30 T cell receptor beta chains from one sample sequenced in a study of blood T cell repertoires in COVID-19. The protocol was immunoSEQ multiplex PCR, while the TCRdb copy is restricted to in-frame clones and leaves out a portion. The sample records 25,000 to 30,000 clones, roughly 90% being singletons. The sequenced sample was peripheral blood. These receptors all stem from a man between 65 and 79 years old with active or convalescent COVID-19.

This chain connects TRBV9 to TRBJ1-1; D gene uncertain. The CDR3 length is 15 residues. In germline, CDR1 is SGDLS, CDR2 YYNGEE. Trimming pared 4 bases from V and 0 bases from J, leaving 13 bases between. This CDR3 reads CASSLSMNLNTEAFF. In DNA form, the CDR3 reads TGTGCCAGCAGCCTCTCAATGAACTTGAACACTGAAGCTTTCTTT.

The genes are TRBV15 and TRBJ2-7; 8 positions agree with TRBD1. J lost 3 bases, V lost 3 bases, and 1 base had no gene match. The germline V gene encodes CDR1 LNHNV and CDR2 YYDKDF (reference sequence). This CDR3 has 13 residues. This CDR3 reads CATSRDRDYEQYF. The CDR3 DNA is TGTGCCACCAGCAGGGACAGGGACTACGAGCAGTACTTC. Supplemented by reference TRBV15 and TRBJ2-7, the full variable domain reads DAMVIQNPRYQVTQFGKPVTLSCSQTLNHNVMYWYQQKSSQAPKLLFHYYDKDFNNEADTPDNFQSRRPNTSFCFLDIRSPGLGDTAMYLCATSRDRDYEQYFGPGTRLTVT.

V is TRBV7-8 and J is TRBJ1-2; 12 positions agree with TRBD1. CDR1 and CDR2 (germline): SGHVS, FQNEAQ. Trimming took 5 bases from V and 6 from J; bases not matched to a gene: 10. This CDR3 contains 16 residues. CDR3 nucleotides: TGTGCCAGCAGCCTGAGGGGACAGGGGGCCCTTCATGGCTACACCTTC. Protein sequence: CASSLRGQGALHGYTF.

DNA for the CDR3: TGTGCCAGCAGCTTCACACTAGCGGGGTACGGCGAGCAGTACTTC. As protein: CASSFTLAGYGEQYF. This chain links TRBV7-9 with TRBJ2-7, with 10 nucleotides matching TRBD2. Germline loops: CDR1 SEHNR, CDR2 FQNEAQ (reference sequence). The CDR3 totals 15 residues. V lost 3 bases to trimming and J lost 6 bases; unmatched junction nucleotides: 8.

CDR3 sequence: CASKDRDFVYTF. DNA of the CDR3: TGTGCCAGCAAGGACAGGGACTTTGTCTACACCTTC. The chain joins TRBV11-2 to TRBJ1-2; 8 nucleotides align to TRBD1. The CDR3 is 12 amino acids. Trimming took 7 bases from V and 10 from J; bases not matched to a gene: 8. Germline V lookup: CDR1 SGHAT, CDR2 FQNNGV.

This clone was recorded only once. The chain's CDR3 is CASSEALRTDWNYGYTF. For the CDR3, the DNA is TGTGCCAGCAGTGAAGCGCTTAGGACAGATTGGAACTATGGCTACACCTTC. The chain links TRBV2 to TRBJ1-2, with a weak D call TRBD1 (6 bases). CDR1 and CDR2 (germline): SNHLY, FYNNEI. The CDR3 is 17 amino acids. The germline V and J ends were trimmed by 0 bases and 2 bases, with 16 bases remaining between them. The variable domain in full, with the rest retrieved from reference TRBV2 and TRBJ1-2, is EPEVTQTPSHQVTQMGQEVILRCVPISNHLYFYWYRQILGQKVEFLVSFYNNEISEKSEIFDDQFSVERPDGSNFTLKIRSTKLEDSAMYFCASSEALRTDWNYGYTFGSGTRLTVV.

This clone was picked up one time. This rearrangement joins TRBV30 to TRBJ1-6; D unclear. The CDR3 is 14 residues long. The germline CDR1 and CDR2 sequences are GTSNPN and SVGIG (reference sequence). Trimming stripped 3 bases from V and 9 bases from J, with 15 bases between. The CDR3 DNA reads TGTGCCTGGAGGGGAGATGGCGGCGGTTCACCCCTCCACTTT. This gives the protein CAWRGDGGGSPLHF.

J is TRBJ2-5 and V is TRBV4-2; TRBD2 agrees at 9 bases. The germline CDR1 and CDR2 sequences are LGHNA and YNFKEQ. The CDR3 is 15 amino acids. The V gene end was trimmed by 4 bases and the J gene end by 2 bases; junction bases not matched to a gene: 5. In nucleotides, the CDR3 is TGTGCCAGCAGCCGAGAGACTAGCGGACAAGAGACCCAGTACTTC. Translating gives CASSRETSGQETQYF.

This rearrangement joins TRBV3-1 (or the pseudogene TRBV3-2) to TRBJ2-5, with 7 bases identical to TRBD2. In germline, CDR1 is LGHDT, CDR2 YNNKEL (reference sequence). The junction had 10 bases not matched to a gene; V was cut back by 5 bases and J by 7 bases. The CDR3 is 14 residues long. The CDR3 DNA reads TGTGCCAGCAGCTGGGAGGGCCCCCGGGGGACCCAGTACTTC. This codes for CASSWEGPRGTQYF.

The chain recombines TRBV5-1 with TRBJ1-6; tentatively, D is TRBD1 (5 bases). CDR3 length equals 16 residues. The V and J ends lost 4 bases and 8 bases respectively, with 19 bases between them. The germline gives CDR1 SGHRS, CDR2 YFSETQ. The CDR3 DNA reads TGCGCCAGCAGCGAAGGCCCTCCAGGGTATGATTCACCCCTCCACTTT. Translated, it gives CASSEGPPGYDSPLHF.

V gene TRBV5-6 combines with J gene TRBJ1-2, with 8 bases that match TRBD1. The germline V gene has CDR1 SGHDT and CDR2 YYEEEE. The CDR3 is 16 amino acids. J lost 7 bases, V lost 4 bases, and 15 bases had no gene match. The CDR3: CASSVGTGNPPGGYTF. CDR3 sequence (DNA): TGTGCCAGCAGCGTCGGGACAGGCAATCCACCTGGTGGCTACACCTTC.

The rearrangement uses TRBV29-1 and TRBJ2-1, with TRBD1 matching 7 bases. With 4 bases clipped from V and 6 bases from J, the junction kept 12 bases outside the gene matches. The CDR3 length is 15 residues. Per the germline V gene, CDR1 is SQVTM and CDR2 is ANQGSEA. This chain's CDR3 is CSVAVRSGGFNEQFF. The CDR3 DNA reads as TGCAGCGTTGCTGTTAGGTCAGGGGGTTTCAATGAGCAGTTCTTC.

The CDR3 bases are TGTGCCAGCAGTCCTGGGGGGAATCGAGCCTACGAGCAGTACGTC. Translated: CASSPGGNRAYEQYV. The chain employs TRBV5-5 and TRBJ2-7; possible D gene TRBD2, 6 bases. The V gene's germline CDR1 is SGHKS and CDR2 YYEKEE (reference sequence). The CDR3 sequence is 15 residues long. The germline V and J ends were trimmed by 5 bases and 2 bases, with 17 bases remaining between them.

The V call is TRBV7-9, the J call TRBJ1-1, with 10 nucleotides matching TRBD1. Trimming took 4 bases from V and 6 from J; bases not matched to a gene: 8. CDR1 is SEHNR and CDR2 is FQNEAQ in the germline V gene (reference sequence). The CDR3 sequence is 15 residues long. DNA for the CDR3: TGTGCCAGCAGCTCGGGGGACAGGGGCTTCTCTGAAGCTTTCTTT. This codes for CASSSGDRGFSEAFF.

V and J are TRBV7-2 and TRBJ1-1; D unclear. V lost 5 bases and J lost 4, with 8 bases in between. CDR1 is SGHTA, CDR2 FQGNSA, per germline. The CDR3 sequence is 12 residues long. The CDR3 is CASSPPGTEAFF. The CDR3, as DNA: TGTGCCAGCAGCCCACCCGGCACTGAAGCTTTCTTT.

In this sample, this clone turned up once. The chain links TRBV6-6 to TRBJ2-3; D is possibly TRBD1 (6 bases). The CDR3 consists of 16 residues. Germline assignment: CDR1 MNHNY and CDR2 SVGAGI (reference sequence). The V and J ends lost 5 bases and 2 bases respectively, with 17 bases between them. CDR3 coding DNA: TGTGCCAGCAGTCGACCCCCCCGGGACAACACAGATACGCAGTATTTT. This gives the protein CASSRPPRDNTDTQYF.

The rearrangement uses TRBV6-5 and TRBJ1-2, with 7 bases aligning to TRBD1. CDR1 and CDR2 from the germline V gene are MNHEY and SVGAGI. This CDR3 has 16 amino acids. V was clipped by 4 bases and J by 5 bases; unmatched bases: 13. The CDR3 DNA is TGTGCCAGCAGTTCGTCCCTGTCGGCAGGGGGATATGGCTACACCTTC. Amino acids: CASSSSLSAGGYGYTF.

V gene TRBV5-1 combines with J gene TRBJ2-1; 14 bases align to TRBD2. CDR1 and CDR2 from the germline V gene are SGHRS and YFSETQ. J lost 9 bases, V lost 4 bases, and 9 bases had no gene match. The CDR3 length is 16 residues. CDR3: CASSDTGTSGSLEQFF. The DNA for the CDR3 is TGCGCCAGCAGCGATACCGGGACTAGCGGGAGTCTTGAGCAGTTCTTC.

V gene TRBV11-2 combines with J gene TRBJ2-7; a possible D gene is TRBD1 (6 bases). V was clipped by 2 bases and J by 0 bases, with 11 bases between them. This CDR3 region has 15 residues. From germline, CDR1 is SGHAT and CDR2 FQNNGV. The CDR3: CASSLSGVSSYEQYV. CDR3 sequence (DNA): TGTGCCAGCAGCTTATCAGGGGTCAGCTCCTACGAGCAGTACGTC.

The V gene is TRBV12-3 or TRBV12-4, the J gene TRBJ1-1, with a possible D match to TRBD1 (5 bases). There are 13 residues in the CDR3. The V gene lost 6 bases and the J gene lost 8 bases, with 16 bases spanning the gap. The chain's CDR3 is CASRPTDSPEAFF. The DNA of the CDR3 is TGTGCCAGCAGGCCCACCGACAGTCCCGAAGCTTTCTTT.

This chain connects TRBV29-1 to TRBJ1-1, with D hard to call. Germline lookup yields CDR1 SQVTM and CDR2 ANQGSEA. V lost 4 bases, J lost 3 bases, and 15 bases lay in between. This CDR3 region has 14 residues. The CDR3 protein is CSVAGGQKHTEAFF. The CDR3 coding sequence is TGCAGCGTTGCCGGCGGGCAGAAACACACTGAAGCTTTCTTT.

This chain links TRBV27 with TRBJ1-3, with 12 bases aligning to TRBD1. From germline, CDR1 is MNHEY and CDR2 SMNVEV (reference sequence). The V segment lost 6 bases and the J segment 3 bases; nucleotides outside the gene matches: 6. The CDR3 sequence is 16 residues long. This CDR3 reads CASSRGQGAVGNTIYF. Written as DNA, the CDR3 is TGTGCCAGCAGCCGGGGACAGGGGGCTGTTGGAAACACCATATATTTT.

The rearrangement joins TRBV5-8 to TRBJ2-1; TRBD2 matches 7 bases. V shed 2 bases, J shed 5 bases, and the junction held 10 bases outside the gene matches. Germline V gives CDR1 SGHTS, CDR2 YDEGEE. The CDR3 sequence is 16 residues long. The chain's CDR3 is CASSFPTTGGHNEQFF. In DNA form, the CDR3 reads TGTGCCAGCAGCTTCCCAACCACGGGAGGCCACAATGAGCAGTTCTTC.

The chain links TRBV5-4 to TRBJ2-3, with 12 nucleotides matching TRBD2. Germline trimming cut 4 bases from V and 6 bases from J; bases unmatched to any gene: 9. Germline V gene lookup returns CDR1 SGHNT and CDR2 YYREEE (reference sequence). The CDR3 spans 16 residues. CDR3 in amino acids: CASSTLAGGNSDTQYF. CDR3 sequence (DNA): TGTGCCAGCAGCACACTAGCGGGAGGTAATTCGGATACGCAGTATTTT.

The rearrangement joins TRBV9 to TRBJ1-2; possible D gene TRBD1, 5 bases. CDR1 is SGDLS, CDR2 YYNGEE, per germline. This CDR3 comprises 13 residues. With 4 bases removed from V and 4 bases from J, the gap between germline ends came to 11 bases. For the CDR3, the DNA is TGTGCCAGCAGCACTCGCGGGGGCTATGGCTACACCTTC. Protein sequence: CASSTRGGYGYTF.

The rearrangement uses TRBV27 and TRBJ2-7; D perhaps matches TRBD1 (6 bases). The CDR3 has 14 amino acids. V was trimmed by 6 bases and J by 4 bases, leaving 16 bases between them. Germline CDR1 MNHEY, CDR2 SMNVEV (reference sequence). DNA for the CDR3: TGTGCCAGCAGCCCAACTTTGAGGGGGTACGAGCAGTACGTC. Amino acids: CASSPTLRGYEQYV.

V is TRBV5-4 and J is TRBJ1-6; TRBD1 is a possible D gene (5 bases). The CDR3 has 15 residues. Trimming removed 4 bases from V and 4 bases from J, with 12 bases in between. Germline loops: CDR1 SGHNT, CDR2 YYREEE (reference sequence). CDR3 DNA: TGTGCCAGCAGCCCCCAGACAGAGTATAATTCACCCCTCCACTTT. Protein: CASSPQTEYNSPLHF. Variable domain in full (rest from reference TRBV5-4 and TRBJ1-6): ETGVTQSPTHLIKTRGQQVTLRCSSQSGHNTVSWYQQALGQGPQFIFQYYREEENGRGNFPPRFSGLQFPNYSSELNVNALELDDSALYLCASSPQTEYNSPLHFGNGTRLTVT.

V usage is TRBV7-9 and J usage is TRBJ1-3; D perhaps matches TRBD1 (5 bases). The CDR3 covers 16 residues. Germline V gene lookup returns CDR1 SEHNR and CDR2 FQNEAQ (reference sequence). V was pared by 5 bases and J by 0 bases, with 14 bases between. CDR3 coding DNA: TGTGCCAGCAGCGGCAACGGGGGTTACTCTGGAAACACCATATATTTT. Its protein product is CASSGNGGYSGNTIYF. The complete variable domain, with remaining parts taken from reference TRBV7-9 and TRBJ1-3, reads DTGVSQNPRHKITKRGQNVTFRCDPISEHNRLYWYRQTLGQGPEFLTYFQNEAQLEKSRLLSDRFSAERPKGSFSTLEIQRTEQGDSAMYLCASSGNGGYSGNTIYFGEGSWLTVV.

This chain links TRBV18 with TRBJ2-1, with a tentative D call TRBD2 (6 bases). CDR1 and CDR2 from the germline V gene are KGHSH and LQKENI. Trimming took 3 bases from V and 9 from J, leaving 18 bases between them. The CDR3 covers 15 residues. The CDR3 loop reads CASSPRASPGGEQFF. As DNA, the CDR3 is TGTGCCAGCTCACCTAGGGCGAGTCCCGGGGGTGAGCAGTTCTTC. The whole variable domain, filled in from reference TRBV18 and TRBJ2-1, reads NAGVMQNPRHLVRRRGQEARLRCSPMKGHSHVYWYRQLPEEGLKFMVYLQKENIIDESGMPKERFSAEFPKEGPSILRIQQVVRGDSAAYFCASSPRASPGGEQFFGPGTRLTVL.

This chain links TRBV11-2 with TRBJ2-5, with a possible D match to TRBD2 (6 bases). Trimming took off 4 bases at V and 5 bases at J, with 17 bases between the two ends. The CDR3 length is 15 residues. Germline CDR1 is SGHAT and CDR2 is FQNNGV. For the CDR3, the DNA is TGTGCCAGCAGCTCCGCGGGATCAGGATTCGAGACCCAGTACTTC. Translation gives CASSSAGSGFETQYF.